The clone carrying this T cell receptor beta chain has a handful of counts. Its cognate antigen is unknown. At the DNA level, this CDR3 is encoded by other sequences in the same sample as well. This sample is drawn from a study of cytomegalovirus exposure and HLA in healthy donors. The overall study: Genotyping showed about 80% of 350 to 400 donors falling in the Caucasian-associated ancestry cluster.

The PCR contained 60 Vbeta and 13 Jbeta primers. TCRdb's copy holds only in-frame clones and misses some; the assay was immunoSEQ multiplex PCR. The sample includes some 140,000 clones, over 60% of them seen just once. Germline lookup yields CDR1 GTSNPN and CDR2 SVGIG (reference sequence). The ends lost 4 bases at V and 4 bases at J; junction bases unmatched: 1. The CDR3 runs 12 residues. General study findings and limits: Overall, approximately 150 TCR beta chains were annotated as cytomegalovirus-associated.

The rearrangement uses TRBV30 and TRBJ1-2; 9 bases map to TRBD1. The sequence derives from a man aged 40-49 years in good health and CMV-seronegative. Input material: PBMCs. The DNA of the CDR3 is TGTGCCTGGACGACAGGGGGCTATGGCTACACCTTC. This sequence encodes CAWTTGGYGYTF. The entire variable domain, with the rest obtained from reference TRBV30 and TRBJ1-2, is as follows: SQTIHQWPATLVQPVGSPLSLECTVEGTSNPNLYWYRQAAGRGLQLLFYSVGIGQISSEVPQNLSASRPQDRQFILSSKKLLLSDSGFYLCAWTTGGYGYTFGSGTRLTVV.